This T cell receptor beta chain was found in a study of CD8 T cells in ankylosing spondylitis. Study-wide results and limits: Some motif variants were previously reported in reactive arthritis synovial fluid and blood. Ankylosing spondylitis blood appeared to be characterized by a TCR beta motif of roughly eight highly homologous variants.

This CDR3 is built from 15 residues. V gave up 3 bases and J gave up 0 bases, with 12 bases separating them. Germline V gene sequence: CDR1 LGHNA, CDR2 YNFKEQ. It was by quantitative 5'-RACE with molecular barcodes that TCR beta libraries were made. TCRdb re-derived calls from the 5' RACE reads in MiXCR, one entry per CDR3 protein. The table shows roughly 240,000 distinct CDR3 sequences, with approximately 30% occurring only once. As to this clonotype: As yet, its antigen is unknown.

The rearrangement joins TRBV4-2 to TRBJ2-7; either TRBD1 or TRBD2 may fit D (6 bases each). This TCR derives from a male donor with ankylosing spondylitis or in good health (not recorded which). The sample was blood, either unsorted or a sorted T cell fraction (not recorded which). As DNA, the CDR3 is TGTGCCAGCAGCCAGTTCACGGGGGCCTCCTACGAGCAGTACTTC. Residues: CASSQFTGASYEQYF.